This is a list of T cell receptor beta chains from one sample in a study of T cells in Graves' hyperthyroidism and ophthalmopathy. A single record per CDR3 protein comes from TCRdb applying MiXCR to the multiplex PCR reads. The table shows approximately 300,000 distinct CDR3 sequences, with more than 15% occurring only once. Sequenced sample: blood. Receptor source: a woman aged 55-70 years with Graves' ophthalmopathy. Both conserved end residues are part of each CDR3. Each record gives: clone size, V gene, J gene, D gene, CDR3 DNA, CDR3 protein. The D gene is left open where the match is weak. Clone size is given for some rows only: seen once, a few or many times, or a class if the clone is expanded.

>.|TRBV29-1|TRBJ1-4|.
TGCAGCGTTGAGAATGAAAAACTGTTTTTT
CSVENEKLFF
>many|TRBV7-2|TRBJ2-5|TRBD1
TGTGCCAGCAGCGACAGGGTTGGGTTGGAGACCCAGTACTTC
CASSDRVGLETQYF
>.|TRBV7-9|TRBJ2-2|TRBD2
TGTGCCATACCGAGAGGACTAGCGGGAGTACCCACCGGGGAGCTGTTTTTT
CAIPRGLAGVPTGELFF
>once|TRBV11-2|TRBJ2-5|.
TGTGCCAGCAGCCAACAGGGGGAGGGGGGTGAGACCCAGTACTTC
CASSQQGEGGETQYF
>.|TRBV5-1|TRBJ2-1|.
TGCGCCAGCAGCCCGGGACCGTCTGCCGGTGAGCAGTTCTTC
CASSPGPSAGEQFF
>.|TRBV7-2|TRBJ2-7|TRBD1
TGTGCCAGCAGCTTATCCGCAACCGGGACAGTTCGGCAGTACTTC
CASSLSATGTVRQYF
>many|TRBV19|TRBJ1-1|.
TGTGCCAGTAGTATTACCCTGAACACTGAAGCTTTCTTT
CASSITLNTEAFF
>.|TRBV30|TRBJ2-2|.
TGTGCCTGGAGTACTTTGGGTAGCGGGAACACCGGGGAGCTGTTTTTT
CAWSTLGSGNTGELFF
>few|TRBV9|TRBJ1-1|.
TGTGCCAGCAGCGTAGGGGTGGACACTGAAGCTTTCTTT
CASSVGVDTEAFF
>many|TRBV13|TRBJ2-5|TRBD2
TGTGCCAGCAGCGGTACTAGCGAGCAAGAGACCCAGTACTTC
CASSGTSEQETQYF
>few|TRBV6-2/TRBV6-3|TRBJ1-2|.
TGTGCCAGCAGTTATCCCGGGACAAGGAAGACGGGCTACACCTTC
CASSYPGTRKTGYTF
>.|TRBV5-1|TRBJ2-1|TRBD2
TGCGCCAGCAGCTTGGGGCGGGAGGGCAAGTTCTTC
CASSLGREGKFF
>few|TRBV6-1|TRBJ1-3|.
TGTGCCAGCAAGGAGTTAATCTCTGGAAACACCATATATTTT
CASKELISGNTIYF
>many|TRBV7-2|TRBJ2-3|TRBD2
TGTGCCAGCAGCCCAGGGAGCGGGGGGAGCACAGATACGCAGTATTTT
CASSPGSGGSTDTQYF
>few|TRBV27|TRBJ2-2|.
TGTGCCAGCAGTTCCATCGACAACCCCGGGGAGCTGTTTTTT
CASSSIDNPGELFF
>.|TRBV29-1|TRBJ2-2|.
TGCAGCGTTTCGAAAGCGGCCGGGGAGCTGTTTTTT
CSVSKAAGELFF
>few|TRBV5-4|TRBJ1-6|.
TGTGCCAGCAGCTTGCCGAGGAATTCACCCCTCCACTTT
CASSLPRNSPLHF
>many|TRBV7-9|TRBJ1-5|.
TGTGCCAGCAGCTTACAGAATAGCAATCAGCCCCAGCATTTT
CASSLQNSNQPQHF
>many|TRBV6-2/TRBV6-3|TRBJ2-2|TRBD2
TGTGCCAGCGGGAATCCGGCACTAGCGGGATTATACACCGGGGAGCTGTTTTTT
CASGNPALAGLYTGELFF
>.|TRBV5-6|TRBJ1-5|.
TGTGCCAGCAGCTTGGGGGGTCTTTGGGACCAGCCCCAGCATTTT
CASSLGGLWDQPQHF
>.|TRBV6-1|TRBJ2-5|.
TGTGCCAGCAGTGAAAACTTCTTAAAGACCCAGTACTTC
CASSENFLKTQYF
>many|TRBV20-1|TRBJ2-7|TRBD2
TGCAGTGCAACTAGCGGGCTGTACTCCTACGAGCAGTACTTC
CSATSGLYSYEQYF
>many|TRBV20-1|TRBJ1-1|TRBD1
TGCAGTGCCTCGAGGACAGGGGGCTTTTCTGAAGCTTTCTTT
CSASRTGGFSEAFF
>many|TRBV9|TRBJ2-5|TRBD2
TGTGCCAGCAGCACGGGACTAGGGCGTGTTGTAGAGACCCAGTACTTC
CASSTGLGRVVETQYF
>many|TRBV6-1|TRBJ1-2|.
TGTGCCAGCAGTTTTCGGACATCCAACTATGGCTACACCTTC
CASSFRTSNYGYTF
>few|TRBV9|TRBJ2-5|.
TGTGCCAGCAGCCCGGAGGGGCAGGGAGCCATCCTGGAGACCCAGTACTTC
CASSPEGQGAILETQYF
>.|TRBV4-2|TRBJ2-7|TRBD1
TGTGCCAGCAGCCAACTCGGGACAGCCTATTCGGAGCCTGACGAGCAGTACTTC
CASSQLGTAYSEPDEQYF
>.|TRBV6-2/TRBV6-3|TRBJ1-2|TRBD1
TGTGCCAGCAGCCCAACAGGGGGCTATGGCTACACCTTC
CASSPTGGYGYTF
>few|TRBV5-6|TRBJ1-5|.
TGTGCCAGCAGCTTGTTCGGGGGGCGGCGGAGCAATCAGCCCCAGCATTTT
CASSLFGGRRSNQPQHF
>.|TRBV15|TRBJ1-1|.
TGTGCCACCAGCAGAGATCATACGAACACTGAAGCTTTCTTT
CATSRDHTNTEAFF
>few|TRBV27|TRBJ2-7|TRBD2
TGTGCCAGCAGCCAATACGGGACTAGCGGGACTCTTTTCTACGAGCAGTACTTC
CASSQYGTSGTLFYEQYF
>many|TRBV2|TRBJ1-5|.
TGTGCCAGCACGGGGCTTGAGAGAGCCCAGCATTTT
CASTGLERAQHF
>many|TRBV7-9|TRBJ2-5|.
TGTGCCAGCAGCTTAGTGGTTCGGCAAGAGACCCAGTACTTC
CASSLVVRQETQYF
>few|TRBV6-2/TRBV6-3|TRBJ1-3|.
TGTGCCAGCAATGGAGGATACTCTGGAAACACCATATATTTT
CASNGGYSGNTIYF
>few|TRBV16|TRBJ1-4|.
TGTGCCAGCAGCGGGAACCCCCTTCCACTGTTTTTT
CASSGNPLPLFF
>.|TRBV19|TRBJ2-3|TRBD2
TGTGCCAGTACCCTCGGGACTAGCGGGGGGCATAGCACAGATACGCAGTATTTT
CASTLGTSGGHSTDTQYF
>.|TRBV5-4|TRBJ1-2|.
TGTGCCAGCAGCTTGGCCGGGGGGGGGAACTATGGCTACACCTTC
CASSLAGGGNYGYTF
>many|TRBV10-2|TRBJ1-1|.
TGCGCCAGCACCTCGTCTGAGGGTATCAGTACTGAAGCTTTCTTT
CASTSSEGISTEAFF
>many|TRBV7-9|TRBJ1-1|.
TGTGCCAGCAGCGCGTGGGGCACTGAAGCTTTCTTT
CASSAWGTEAFF
>few|TRBV9|TRBJ2-5|.
TGTGCCAGCAGCGTAAGCCCCCTACAAGAGACCCAGTACTTC
CASSVSPLQETQYF
>few|TRBV7-8|TRBJ2-3|TRBD2
TGTGCCAGCAGCATCCTAGCGGGGGGGAGGACAGATACGCAGTATTTT
CASSILAGGRTDTQYF
>many|TRBV28|TRBJ2-1|TRBD1
TGTGCCAGCAGACCACCGGGACAGAGCTCCTACAATGAGCAGTTCTTC
CASRPPGQSSYNEQFF
>.|TRBV20-1|TRBJ1-4|.
TGCAGTGCTAGAGATCACCATGATACGGATGAAAAACTGTTTTTT
CSARDHHDTDEKLFF
>few|TRBV7-2|TRBJ1-1|TRBD1
TGTGCCAGCAGCTTAGAACCGGGACAGGGGATGGCTTTCTTT
CASSLEPGQGMAFF
>many|TRBV18|TRBJ1-2|.
TGTGCCAGCTCACTGGAATACTCACCGCTTGGCTACACCTTC
CASSLEYSPLGYTF
>many|TRBV9|TRBJ2-2|.
TGTGCCAGCAGCCTCGAGGGTTTGGGCGGGGAGCTGTTTTTT
CASSLEGLGGELFF
>many|TRBV2|TRBJ1-6|.
TGTGCCAGCTACGAGTTCCCCTCACCCCTCCACTTT
CASYEFPSPLHF
>.|TRBV3-1|TRBJ2-2|TRBD1
TGTGCCAGCACCGCCGGGACAGGGGGCACCGGGGAGCTGTTTTTT
CASTAGTGGTGELFF
>many|TRBV18|TRBJ1-2|.
TGTGCCAGCTCACGAGAAACCGGGTTCGATGCCGACTACACCTTC
CASSRETGFDADYTF
>.|TRBV20-1|TRBJ2-5|.
TGCAGTGCCACAAGACGGGGGGCGAGCGAAGAGACCCAGTACTTC
CSATRRGASEETQYF
>many|TRBV7-2|TRBJ2-5|TRBD1
TGTGCCAGCAGCTTAGGGACAGGGGGACAGACCCAGTACTTC
CASSLGTGGQTQYF
>.|TRBV5-6|TRBJ1-6|.
TGTGCCAGCAGCCGTTTTAATTCACCCCTCCACTTT
CASSRFNSPLHF
>.|TRBV7-6|TRBJ2-2|.
TGTGCCAGCAGCCATTCCCCAGGAAAAGTCGGGGAGCTGTTTTTT
CASSHSPGKVGELFF
>.|TRBV6-2/TRBV6-3|TRBJ1-2|TRBD1
TGTGCCAGCTACTCCGGGACAGGGGACTATGGCTACACCTTC
CASYSGTGDYGYTF